One and the same sample provided the 31 T cell receptor beta chains below, sequenced in a study of blood T cell repertoires in COVID-19. Clones were read by immunoSEQ multiplex PCR, and TCRdb kept only the in-frame ones, dropping some. This sample has under 250,000 clones; about four fifths occur once, and the top ten carry approximately 4.8%. Specimen: peripheral blood. These receptors all come from a woman between 65 and 79 years old with acute or convalescent COVID-19.

The J gene is TRBJ1-1, the V gene TRBV7-8; perhaps TRBD1 as D (5 bases). CDR3 length equals 14 residues. The V end lost 4 bases, the J end lost 1 base, and 10 bases lay between the germline ends. Per the germline V gene, CDR1 is SGHVS and CDR2 is FQNEAQ. The CDR3: CASSSRGGNTEAFF. Written as DNA, the CDR3 is TGTGCCAGCAGCTCCCGGGGGGGGAACACTGAAGCTTTCTTT.

The chain carries TRBV29-1 and TRBJ2-1; D gene ambiguous. The CDR3 contains 12 residues. Per germline, CDR1 SQVTM and CDR2 ANQGSEA. V was cut by 7 bases and J by 6 bases, with 13 bases left in between. The CDR3 protein is CSGFVAGNEQFF. Here the CDR3 DNA reads TGCAGCGGGTTTGTAGCTGGCAATGAGCAGTTCTTC.

This clone was seen only a few times. Other DNA sequences from this sample encode an identical CDR3 as well. The chain employs TRBV28 and TRBJ2-1; D uncertain. The CDR3 has 11 residues. V lost 6 bases and J 6 bases, leaving 6 bases between the germline ends. Per germline, CDR1 MDHEN and CDR2 SYDVKM. DNA of the CDR3: TGTGCCAGCAGCCCCCTCAATGAGCAGTTCTTC. This encodes CASSPLNEQFF.

The chain has TRBV3-1 (or the pseudogene TRBV3-2) and TRBJ2-3; 9 bases are shared with TRBD2. The CDR3 is 19 residues long. J gave up 0 bases and V 1 base, and 11 bases lay outside the gene matches. The V gene's germline CDR1 is LGHDT and CDR2 YNNKEL (reference sequence). The CDR3 DNA sequence: TGTGCCAGCAGCCAAGTCCTGCTAGCGGGGACTACTAGCACAGATACGCAGTATTTT. Its translation is CASSQVLLAGTTSTDTQYF.

The chain uses TRBV4-3 and TRBJ2-6; a possible D gene is TRBD2 (5 bases). Germline V gene sequence: CDR1 LGHNA, CDR2 YSLEER. The CDR3 extends over 16 amino acids. Trimming removed 0 bases at V and 4 bases at J, with 10 bases between. CDR3 DNA sequence: TGCGCCAGCAGCCAAGATTCGGGGATGGGGGCCAACGTCCTGACTTTC. Encoded protein: CASSQDSGMGANVLTF.

The chain is built from TRBV3-1 (or the pseudogene TRBV3-2) and TRBJ2-3, with D possibly being TRBD1 (6 bases). The CDR3 runs to 17 residues. V was cut by 0 bases and J by 1 base, with 14 bases left in between. Germline CDR1 reads LGHDT; CDR2 reads YNNKEL (reference sequence). The CDR3 coding sequence is TGTGCCAGCAGCCAAGATAGGCGAGGGGGTGGCACAGATACGCAGTATTTT. It specifies CASSQDRRGGGTDTQYF.

The chain joins TRBV2 to TRBJ2-3; 9 bases are a match to TRBD2. The CDR3 is made up of 15 amino acids. The trim removed 5 bases at V and 0 bases at J, leaving 3 bases unmatched. In germline, CDR1 is SNHLY, CDR2 FYNNEI. The CDR3 protein is CASSYSGGSTDTQYF. CDR3 in DNA: TGTGCCAGCAGTTATAGCGGGGGAAGCACAGATACGCAGTATTTT.

The chain combines TRBV30 with TRBJ1-2; TRBD1 matches 7 bases. V lost 8 bases, J lost 4 bases, and 10 bases stayed unmatched. Germline V gene data show CDR1 as GTSNPN and CDR2 as SVGIG (reference sequence). The CDR3 spans 13 residues. CDR3 nucleotide sequence: TGTGCCCGAACCGAAGGGACAGTCTATGGCTACACCTTC. This translates into CARTEGTVYGYTF.

This chain joins TRBV5-6 and TRBJ1-5; 7 bases map to TRBD1. The CDR3 spans 17 residues. Germline trimming cut 0 bases from V and 6 bases from J; bases unmatched to any gene: 12. Germline V gene lookup returns CDR1 SGHDT and CDR2 YYEEEE. Here the CDR3 reads CASSLGGGTAQIQPQHF. In DNA, the CDR3 is TGTGCCAGCAGCTTGGGAGGTGGGACAGCACAAATTCAGCCCCAGCATTTT.

This clone was picked up a small number of times. The V gene is TRBV2, the J gene TRBJ1-2; the match to TRBD1 covers 12 bases. V dropped 3 bases and J dropped 4; count of bases not matched to a gene: 6. Germline V gives CDR1 SNHLY, CDR2 FYNNEI. This CDR3 spans 16 amino acids. DNA of the CDR3: TGTGCCAGCAGTGATGGGGGGACAGGGGGCGGCTATGGCTACACCTTC. Protein product: CASSDGGTGGGYGYTF.

This clone was found a few times. The chain uses TRBV5-1 and TRBJ1-2; D possibly corresponds to TRBD1 (6 bases). CDR1 and CDR2 (germline): SGHRS, YFSETQ. V was pared by 0 bases and J by 2 bases, with 11 bases between. The CDR3 length is 15 residues. DNA of the CDR3: TGCGCCAGCAGCTTGGAGTCAGGGGAGAACTATGGCTACACCTTC. Translating gives CASSLESGENYGYTF.

This chain uses TRBV5-1 with TRBJ2-5; D possibly corresponds to TRBD1 (7 bases). Between the trimmed V and J ends, which lost 7 bases and 4 bases, there was a span of 14 bases. The germline V gene has CDR1 SGHRS and CDR2 YFSETQ. The CDR3 runs 13 residues. CDR3 residues: CASSPGGSETQYF. The CDR3 nucleotides are TGCGCCAGCTCCCCAGGGGGGTCAGAGACCCAGTACTTC.

The chain combines TRBV5-4 with TRBJ1-2; TRBD1 matches at 11 bases. The J segment lost 4 bases and the V segment lost 4 bases, leaving 3 bases of the junction unmatched. The CDR3 has 14 amino acids. The germline V gene has CDR1 SGHNT and CDR2 YYREEE (reference sequence). In DNA, the CDR3 is TGTGCCAGCAGCCCGGACAGGGGGCTCTATGGCTACACCTTC. Translating it yields CASSPDRGLYGYTF.

CDR3 protein: CASSRGPAGSSTDTQYF. CDR3 coding DNA: TGTGCCAGCAGCCGGGGGCCAGCGGGGAGTAGCACAGATACGCAGTATTTT. The chain is built from TRBV5-6 and TRBJ2-3; D may be TRBD2 (7 bases). V shed 4 bases and J shed 0 bases, with 18 bases lying between them. Germline V CDR1 and CDR2: SGHDT, YYEEEE. The CDR3 sequence is 17 residues long.

This clone has only one observation. The genes are TRBV7-2 and TRBJ2-7; D call uncertain. Germline CDR1 and CDR2: SGHTA and FQGNSA. The CDR3 sequence is 16 residues long. The V end was cut by 1 base, the J end by 2 bases, with 15 bases between. The CDR3 sequence is CASSLVFGGSTYEQYF. In DNA, the CDR3 is TGTGCCAGCAGCTTAGTTTTCGGCGGATCGACCTACGAGCAGTACTTC.

Here the CDR3 reads CASNPRGPRNTIYF. The CDR3 DNA sequence: TGTGCCAGCAACCCCCGAGGGCCTCGAAACACCATATATTTT. V and J are TRBV6-6 and TRBJ1-3; D is uncertain. The V end lost 7 bases, the J end lost 5 bases, and 15 bases lay between the germline ends. Germline-derived CDR1 and CDR2 are MNHNY and SVGAGI (reference sequence). This CDR3 contains 14 residues.

The CDR3, as DNA: TGCGCCAGCAGCTTGGCCAGGGGCGGCTATGGCTACACCTTC. Its protein is CASSLARGGYGYTF. The chain couples TRBV5-1 to TRBJ1-2; weak D call: TRBD1 (6 bases). CDR1 SGHRS and CDR2 YFSETQ come from the germline V gene. This CDR3 contains 14 residues. The V end was cut by 0 bases, the J end by 4 bases, with 10 bases between. Based on the CDR3 plus reference TRBV5-1 and TRBJ1-2, the full variable domain is KAGVTQTPRYLIKTRGQQVTLSCSPISGHRSVSWYQQTPGQGLQFLFEYFSETQRNKGNFPGRFSGRQFSNSRSEMNVSTLELGDSALYLCASSLARGGYGYTFGSGTRLTVV.

V and J are TRBV29-1 and TRBJ2-7; D gene uncertain. Trimming shortened V by 6 bases and J by 5 bases, and 14 bases separated the two germline ends. Germline V gene data show CDR1 as SQVTM and CDR2 as ANQGSEA. The CDR3 contains 12 residues. CDR3 residues: CSVSGRLNEQYF. Written as DNA, the CDR3 is TGCAGCGTATCTGGTCGGTTGAACGAGCAGTACTTC.

DNA of the CDR3: TGTGCCAGCAGCCGAGGGCACAGCTCTGGAAACACCATATATTTT. Translation gives CASSRGHSSGNTIYF. The chain has TRBV9 and TRBJ1-3; no definite D call. Trimming left V 4 bases short and J 0 bases short, with 11 bases between. The CDR3 contains 15 residues. Germline V CDR1 and CDR2: SGDLS, YYNGEE.

This sequence joins TRBV4-1 and TRBJ2-1; TRBD1 is a possible D gene (5 bases). The CDR3 extends over 15 amino acids. Germline-derived CDR1 and CDR2 are MGHRA and YSYEKL. V lost 6 bases, J lost 1 base, and 13 bases lay in between. DNA for the CDR3: TGCGCCAGCAGTTATCAGGGTGGATCCTACAATGAGCAGTTCTTC. This translates into CASSYQGGSYNEQFF.

The V and J genes are TRBV18 and TRBJ2-7; 11 bases fit TRBD2. Germline values: CDR1 KGHSH, CDR2 LQKENI. The V segment lost 3 bases and the J segment 3 bases; nucleotides outside the gene matches: 1. The CDR3 runs 14 residues. The CDR3 loop reads CASSPTSGGYEQYF. The CDR3 region has the DNA TGTGCCAGCTCACCCACTAGCGGGGGCTACGAGCAGTACTTC. The full variable domain, with the rest looked up from reference TRBV18 and TRBJ2-7, is NAGVMQNPRHLVRRRGQEARLRCSPMKGHSHVYWYRQLPEEGLKFMVYLQKENIIDESGMPKERFSAEFPKEGPSILRIQQVVRGDSAAYFCASSPTSGGYEQYFGPGTRLTVT.

The chain employs TRBV9 and TRBJ2-1; 8 bases are a match to TRBD1. CDR1 is SGDLS, CDR2 YYNGEE, per germline. This CDR3 comprises 17 residues. The V gene end was trimmed by 4 bases and the J gene end by 2 bases; junction bases not matched to a gene: 11. CDR3 protein: CASSPPPGTGTYNEQFF. Written as DNA, the CDR3 is TGTGCCAGCAGCCCGCCCCCCGGGACAGGTACCTACAATGAGCAGTTCTTC.

V usage is TRBV19 and J usage is TRBJ1-1, with D perhaps TRBD1 (5 bases). Per the germline V gene, CDR1 is LNHDA and CDR2 is SQIVND (reference sequence). The CDR3 length is 12 residues. V dropped 7 bases and J dropped 8 bases, with 14 bases sitting between them. The CDR3 spells CASKGRVAEAFF. The CDR3, as DNA: TGTGCCAGTAAGGGCAGGGTAGCCGAAGCTTTCTTT. Full variable domain (outside the CDR3, taken from reference TRBV19 and TRBJ1-1): DGGITQSPKYLFRKEGQNVTLSCEQNLNHDAMYWYRQDPGQGLRLIYYSQIVNDFQKGDIAEGYSVSREKKESFPLTVTSAQKNPTAFYLCASKGRVAEAFFGQGTRLTVV.

The chain links TRBV6-5 to TRBJ1-1, with TRBD1 matching 9 bases. The germline V gene has CDR1 MNHEY and CDR2 SVGAGI. CDR3 length equals 12 residues. With V trimmed by 8 bases and J by 3 bases, 1 base remained unmatched. CDR3: CASRTGDTEAFF. The DNA of the CDR3 is TGTGCCAGCCGGACAGGGGACACTGAAGCTTTCTTT.

Details on this clone: Likely a read error: the CDR3 ends without its conserved phenylalanine or tryptophan. Because the CDR3's place on the DNA is in doubt, the DNA is left out and the CDR3 is given as listed by TCRdb. The chain links TRBV30 to TRBJ1-2. Counting both end residues, the CDR3 totals 14 amino acids. CDR1 is GTSNPN and CDR2 is SVGIG in the germline V gene (reference sequence). CDR3: CAWSVLSGNRPFLA.

The J gene is TRBJ2-1, the V gene TRBV7-2, with D hard to call. Trimming removed 0 bases from V and 4 bases from J, with 4 bases in between. Germline loops: CDR1 SGHTA, CDR2 FQGNSA. CDR3 length: 13 residues. CDR3 in DNA: TGTGCCAGCAGCTTAGCTCGGTACAATGAGCAGTTCTTC. Encoded protein: CASSLARYNEQFF.

The V call is TRBV3-1 (or the pseudogene TRBV3-2), the J call TRBJ2-7; TRBD2 aligns across 11 bases. V shed 3 bases, J shed 7 bases, and the junction held 5 bases outside the gene matches. In germline, CDR1 is LGHDT, CDR2 YNNKEL (reference sequence). There are 14 residues in the CDR3. The CDR3 nucleotides read TGTGCCAGCAGCCAGGGCCTAGCGGGGGGAGAGCAGTACTTC. Translation: CASSQGLAGGEQYF.

V gene TRBV3-1 (or the pseudogene TRBV3-2) combines with J gene TRBJ1-2, with 8 bases lining up with TRBD1. Germline lookup yields CDR1 LGHDT and CDR2 YNNKEL (reference sequence). The V segment lost 1 base and the J segment 5 bases; nucleotides outside the gene matches: 6. The CDR3 totals 15 residues. The chain's CDR3 is CASSQANRGVYGYTF. In DNA form, the CDR3 reads TGTGCCAGCAGCCAAGCCAACAGGGGGGTATATGGCTACACCTTC.

This clone showed up many times. For the CDR3, the DNA is TGTGCCAGCAGTTCTAGCGAACCAGAGACCCAGTACTTC. It is translated as CASSSSEPETQYF. J is TRBJ2-5 and V is TRBV12-3 or TRBV12-4; D perhaps matches TRBD2 (6 bases). V lost 4 bases to trimming and J lost 4 bases, with 10 bases between them. This CDR3 has 13 amino acids.

V gene TRBV7-9 combines with J gene TRBJ2-7, with D possibly TRBD2 on 5 matching bases. Germline V CDR1 and CDR2: SEHNR, FQNEAQ (reference sequence). The V gene lost 5 bases and the J gene lost 3 bases, with 14 bases spanning the gap. This CDR3 is built from 14 residues. CDR3 sequence (DNA): TGTGCCAGCAGCCCGGCCGGGGAATTCTACGAGCAGTACTTC. Its protein product is CASSPAGEFYEQYF. Together with reference TRBV7-9 and TRBJ2-7, the CDR3 gives the full variable domain: DTGVSQNPRHKITKRGQNVTFRCDPISEHNRLYWYRQTLGQGPEFLTYFQNEAQLEKSRLLSDRFSAERPKGSFSTLEIQRTEQGDSAMYLCASSPAGEFYEQYFGPGTRLTVT.

The V call is TRBV28, the J call TRBJ2-2, with TRBD1 matching over 8 bases. The CDR3 covers 16 residues. Germline assignment: CDR1 MDHEN and CDR2 SYDVKM. Losses at the gene ends were 7 bases for V and 4 bases for J; bases not matched to a gene: 11. The CDR3 sequence is CASTTPRQGITGELFF. CDR3 DNA sequence: TGTGCCAGCACCACCCCGAGACAGGGGATCACCGGGGAGCTGTTTTTT.